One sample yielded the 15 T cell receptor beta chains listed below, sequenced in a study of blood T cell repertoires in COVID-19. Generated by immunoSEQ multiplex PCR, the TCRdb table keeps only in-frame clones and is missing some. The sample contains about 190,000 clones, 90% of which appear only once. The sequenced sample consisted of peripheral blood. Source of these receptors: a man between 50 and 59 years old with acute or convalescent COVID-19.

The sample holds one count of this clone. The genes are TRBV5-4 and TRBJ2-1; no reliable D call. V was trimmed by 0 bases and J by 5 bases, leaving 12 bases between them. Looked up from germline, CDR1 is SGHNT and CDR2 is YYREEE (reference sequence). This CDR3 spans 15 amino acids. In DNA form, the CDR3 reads TGTGCCAGCAGCTTGGATATAGCTGGAGACAATGAGCAGTTCTTC. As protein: CASSLDIAGDNEQFF. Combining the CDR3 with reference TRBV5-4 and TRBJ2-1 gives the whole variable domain ETGVTQSPTHLIKTRGQQVTLRCSSQSGHNTVSWYQQALGQGPQFIFQYYREEENGRGNFPPRFSGLQFPNYSSELNVNALELDDSALYLCASSLDIAGDNEQFFGPGTRLTVL.

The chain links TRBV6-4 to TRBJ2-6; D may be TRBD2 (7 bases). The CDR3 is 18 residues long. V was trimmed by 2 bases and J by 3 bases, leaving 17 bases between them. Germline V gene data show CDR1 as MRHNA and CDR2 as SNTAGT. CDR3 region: CASSDRTPGEGGANVLTF. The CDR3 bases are TGTGCCAGCAGTGACCGGACCCCAGGGGAGGGTGGGGCCAACGTCCTGACTTTC.

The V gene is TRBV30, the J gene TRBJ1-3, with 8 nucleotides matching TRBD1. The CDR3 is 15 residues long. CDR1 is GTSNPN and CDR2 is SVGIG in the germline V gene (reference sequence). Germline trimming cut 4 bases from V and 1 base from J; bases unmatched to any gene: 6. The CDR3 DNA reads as TGTGCCTGGACCTTTGACAGGGGATCTGGAAACACCATATATTTT. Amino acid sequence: CAWTFDRGSGNTIYF.

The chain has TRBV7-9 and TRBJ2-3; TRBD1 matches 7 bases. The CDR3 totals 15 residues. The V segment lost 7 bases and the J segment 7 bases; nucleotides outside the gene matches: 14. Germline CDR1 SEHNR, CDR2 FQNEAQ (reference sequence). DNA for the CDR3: TGTGCCAGCACCCTAAAAGGGACAGTTGTTAATACGCAGTATTTT. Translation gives CASTLKGTVVNTQYF.

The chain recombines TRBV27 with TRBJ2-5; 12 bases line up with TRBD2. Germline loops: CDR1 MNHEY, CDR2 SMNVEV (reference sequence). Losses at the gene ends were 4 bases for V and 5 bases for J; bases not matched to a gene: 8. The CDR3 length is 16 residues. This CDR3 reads CASSSLLAGGTETQYF. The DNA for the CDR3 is TGTGCCAGCAGTTCCCTTCTAGCGGGAGGGACGGAGACCCAGTACTTC.

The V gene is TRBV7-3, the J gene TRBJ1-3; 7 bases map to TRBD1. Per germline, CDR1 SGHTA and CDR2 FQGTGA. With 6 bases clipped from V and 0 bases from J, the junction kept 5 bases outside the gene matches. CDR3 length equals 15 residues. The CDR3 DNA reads TGTGCCAGCAGAAGGGGACAGATCTCTGGAAACACCATATATTTT. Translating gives CASRRGQISGNTIYF.

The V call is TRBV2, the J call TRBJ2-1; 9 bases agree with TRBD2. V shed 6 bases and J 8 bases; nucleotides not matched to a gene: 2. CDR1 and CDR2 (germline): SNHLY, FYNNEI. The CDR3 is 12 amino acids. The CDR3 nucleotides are TGTGCCAGCAGAGGCGGGGGGGATGAGCAGTTCTTC. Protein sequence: CASRGGGDEQFF.

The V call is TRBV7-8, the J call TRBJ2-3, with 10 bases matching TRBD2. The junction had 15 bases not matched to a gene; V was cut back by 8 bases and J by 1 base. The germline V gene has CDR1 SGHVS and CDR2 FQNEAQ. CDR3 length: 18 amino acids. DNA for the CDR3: TGTGCCAGCCTACAGGGGCTAGCGGGAGCGGGCCGCACAGATACGCAGTATTTT. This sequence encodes CASLQGLAGAGRTDTQYF.

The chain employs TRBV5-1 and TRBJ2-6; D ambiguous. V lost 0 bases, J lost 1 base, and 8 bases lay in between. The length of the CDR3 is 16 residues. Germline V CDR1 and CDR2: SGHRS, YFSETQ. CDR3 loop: CASSLVMASGANVLTF. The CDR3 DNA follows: TGCGCCAGCAGCTTGGTTATGGCATCTGGGGCCAACGTCCTGACTTTC.

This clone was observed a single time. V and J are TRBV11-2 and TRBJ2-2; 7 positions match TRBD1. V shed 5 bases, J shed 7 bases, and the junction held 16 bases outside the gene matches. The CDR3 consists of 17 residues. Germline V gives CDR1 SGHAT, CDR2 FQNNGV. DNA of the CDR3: TGTGCCAGCAGCCCTCCGGGATCTGAGGGGGCAGTCGGGGAGCTGTTTTTT. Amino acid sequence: CASSPPGSEGAVGELFF.

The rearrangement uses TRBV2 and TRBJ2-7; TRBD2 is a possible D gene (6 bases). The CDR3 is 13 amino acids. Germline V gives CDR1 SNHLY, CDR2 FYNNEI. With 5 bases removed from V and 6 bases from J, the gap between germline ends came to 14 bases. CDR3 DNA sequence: TGTGCCAGCAGTCTTACATGGAGGGGCGAGCAGTACTTC. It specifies CASSLTWRGEQYF. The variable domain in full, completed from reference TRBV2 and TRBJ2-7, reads EPEVTQTPSHQVTQMGQEVILRCVPISNHLYFYWYRQILGQKVEFLVSFYNNEISEKSEIFDDQFSVERPDGSNFTLKIRSTKLEDSAMYFCASSLTWRGEQYFGPGTRLTVT.

The CDR3 DNA reads as TGTGCCAGCAGCCGGGGTCGGGGAAAAGCCTTTGGCTACACCTTC. Translation gives CASSRGRGKAFGYTF. The genes are TRBV3-1 (or the pseudogene TRBV3-2) and TRBJ1-2; D is unresolved. Germline V gene data show CDR1 as LGHDT and CDR2 as YNNKEL (reference sequence). The length of the CDR3 is 15 residues. Trimming stripped 4 bases from V and 7 bases from J, with 19 bases between.

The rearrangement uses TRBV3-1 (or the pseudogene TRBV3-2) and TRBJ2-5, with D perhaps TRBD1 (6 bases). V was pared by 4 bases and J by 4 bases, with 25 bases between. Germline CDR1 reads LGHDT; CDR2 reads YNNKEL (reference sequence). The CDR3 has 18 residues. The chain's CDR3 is CASSPTVGKGRGAETQYF. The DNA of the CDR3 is TGTGCCAGCAGCCCTACAGTAGGTAAAGGCAGGGGCGCAGAGACCCAGTACTTC.

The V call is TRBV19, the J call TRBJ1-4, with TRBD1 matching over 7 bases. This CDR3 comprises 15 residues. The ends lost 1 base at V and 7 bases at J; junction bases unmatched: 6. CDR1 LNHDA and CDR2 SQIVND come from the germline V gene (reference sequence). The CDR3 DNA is TGTGCCAGTAGTATAGTGTTCGAGGGGGCTGAAAAACTGTTTTTT. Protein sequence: CASSIVFEGAEKLFF.

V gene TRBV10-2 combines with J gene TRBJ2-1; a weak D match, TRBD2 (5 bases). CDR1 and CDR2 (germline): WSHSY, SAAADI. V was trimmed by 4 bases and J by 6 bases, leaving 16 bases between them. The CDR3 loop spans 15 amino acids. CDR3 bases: TGCGCCAGCAGTGGTCGACTATCGGAACTCAATGAGCAGTTCTTC. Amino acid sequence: CASSGRLSELNEQFF.